Presented here are 32 T cell receptor beta chains from one specimen sequenced in a study of control samples from healthy donors and cancer patients. The repertoire was sequenced with immunoSEQ multiplex PCR; TCRdb's copy has only in-frame clones and lacks some. The sample lists about 34,000 clones; 85% to 90% were seen once. The material sequenced was PBMCs. These receptor sequences come from a middle-aged woman with lung cancer.

The CDR3 loop reads CASSLVGAETYEQYF. The DNA for the CDR3 is TGTGCCAGCAGCTTGGTAGGGGCGGAGACCTACGAGCAGTACTTC. The rearrangement links TRBV5-5 to TRBJ2-7; tentative D call: TRBD1 (5 bases). Germline lookup yields CDR1 SGHKS and CDR2 YYEKEE (reference sequence). CDR3 length equals 15 residues. The V end was cut by 0 bases, the J end by 2 bases, with 12 bases between.

V is TRBV5-4 and J is TRBJ1-2; 8 bases agree with TRBD1. Germline loops: CDR1 SGHNT, CDR2 YYREEE (reference sequence). J gave up 0 bases and V 0 bases, and 10 bases lay outside the gene matches. This CDR3 region has 18 residues. The CDR3 nucleotides read TGTGCCAGCAGCTTGGCGGCTCCAGGGGGCCTAGCTAACTATGGCTACACCTTC. Translation: CASSLAAPGGLANYGYTF.

This rearrangement joins TRBV5-4 to TRBJ1-1; tentative D call: TRBD1 (5 bases). Germline V CDR1 and CDR2: SGHNT, YYREEE (reference sequence). Trimming removed 7 bases from V and 6 bases from J, with 19 bases in between. The CDR3 consists of 14 residues. For the CDR3, the DNA is TGTGCCAGCGGCCGAACCCCGGAGGGGCCTGAAGCTTTCTTT. Translated: CASGRTPEGPEAFF.

The chain has TRBV28 and TRBJ1-3; D is undetermined. The V and J ends lost 3 bases and 0 bases respectively, with 9 bases between them. Germline values: CDR1 MDHEN, CDR2 SYDVKM. This CDR3 comprises 15 residues. The CDR3 DNA sequence: TGTGCCAGCAGTTTGGGTCTCAGCTCTGGAAACACCATATATTTT. Translated, it gives CASSLGLSSGNTIYF.

The chain joins TRBV7-3 to TRBJ2-7, with TRBD2 matching over 9 bases. The CDR3 is made up of 15 amino acids. V lost 6 bases and J lost 4; bases outside the gene matches: 10. Germline assignment: CDR1 SGHTA and CDR2 FQGTGA. The CDR3 coding sequence is TGTGCCAGCAGTACGCAAGCGGGGGGAACTTACGAGCAGTACTTC. Amino acids: CASSTQAGGTYEQYF.

The rearrangement joins TRBV2 to TRBJ1-5; D not certain. CDR1 and CDR2 (germline): SNHLY, FYNNEI. Trimming stripped 2 bases from V and 0 bases from J, with 8 bases between. This CDR3 region has 15 residues. The CDR3 sequence is CASSERSYSNQPQHF. The CDR3 region has the DNA TGTGCCAGCAGTGAACGTAGCTATAGCAATCAGCCCCAGCATTTT.

The V call is TRBV12-3 or TRBV12-4, the J call TRBJ2-2; possibly TRBD2 for D (6 bases). The V end lost 5 bases, the J end lost 7 bases, and 11 bases lay between the germline ends. The length of the CDR3 is 13 residues. The CDR3 nucleotides read TGTGCCAGCAGTACCGGGGGACTCGGGGAGCTGTTTTTT. Translating it yields CASSTGGLGELFF.

This clone has just one count. The V and J genes are TRBV30 and TRBJ2-1; TRBD2 matches 9 bases. Germline assignment: CDR1 GTSNPN and CDR2 SVGIG (reference sequence). The CDR3 has 14 residues. The V gene end was trimmed by 0 bases and the J gene end by 5 bases; junction bases not matched to a gene: 2. For the CDR3, the DNA is TGTGCCTGGAGTGTGGCTAGCGGGGACAATGAGCAGTTCTTC. Its protein is CAWSVASGDNEQFF.

On this clone itself: One end of the junction is discordant with germline, which a read error may explain. The chain carries TRBV10-3 and TRBJ1-4; a possible D gene is TRBD1 (5 bases). The CDR3 is 13 residues long. Germline loops: CDR1 ENHRY, CDR2 SYGVKD. CDR3 in DNA: TGTGCCATCCGTGACAGCATTAATGAAAAACTGTTTTTT. Its protein is CAIRDSINEKLFF.

The chain is built from TRBV12-3 or TRBV12-4 and TRBJ1-1; D gene uncertain. The CDR3 totals 12 residues. With 4 bases removed from V and 7 bases from J, the gap between germline ends came to 10 bases. The CDR3 coding sequence is TGTGCCAGCAGTTCGGGCCCCGTTGAAGCTTTCTTT. It codes for CASSSGPVEAFF.

The chain links TRBV19 to TRBJ2-1, with D perhaps TRBD1 or TRBD2 (6 bases each). The V end was cut by 10 bases, the J end by 6 bases, with 19 bases between. The V gene's germline CDR1 is LNHDA and CDR2 SQIVND (reference sequence). The CDR3 totals 14 residues. The CDR3 here is CATGGFGGSNEQFF. The CDR3 DNA reads TGTGCCACTGGGGGTTTCGGGGGCTCCAATGAGCAGTTCTTC.

This clone was found once. The chain links TRBV9 to TRBJ2-1; D is possibly TRBD1 (6 bases). V lost 3 bases to trimming and J lost 4 bases, with 8 bases between them. CDR1 is SGDLS and CDR2 is YYNGEE in the germline V gene. The CDR3 has 13 residues. CDR3 protein: CASSDRAYNEQFF. The CDR3 DNA reads as TGTGCCAGCAGCGACAGGGCGTACAATGAGCAGTTCTTC.

About this clone: This specimen includes other DNA sequences encoding the same CDR3. V and J are TRBV3-1 (or the pseudogene TRBV3-2) and TRBJ1-5, with D perhaps matching TRBD1 (6 bases). The V end was cut by 5 bases, the J end by 0 bases, with 26 bases between. Germline V gives CDR1 LGHDT, CDR2 YNNKEL (reference sequence). This CDR3 has 20 amino acids. The CDR3 loop reads CASSNGQLSLIGLSNQPQHF. CDR3 DNA sequence: TGTGCCAGCAGCAACGGACAGTTGTCTCTGATTGGGCTTAGCAATCAGCCCCAGCATTTT.

The chain links TRBV5-5 to TRBJ1-5; TRBD1 might be the D (5 bases). Trimming stripped 5 bases from V and 6 bases from J, with 18 bases between. This CDR3 has 15 residues. From germline, CDR1 is SGHKS and CDR2 YYEKEE (reference sequence). The CDR3 sequence is CASRVGSGETQPQHF. The CDR3 DNA is TGTGCCAGCAGAGTGGGCTCGGGGGAAACTCAGCCCCAGCATTTT.

The chain is built from TRBV19 and TRBJ2-7; the D call may be TRBD1 or TRBD2 (5 bases each). CDR3 length equals 15 residues. Per the germline V gene, CDR1 is LNHDA and CDR2 is SQIVND (reference sequence). The germline V and J ends were trimmed by 5 bases and 0 bases, with 14 bases remaining between them. The CDR3 sequence: CASSWDAGSSYEQYF. The CDR3 DNA reads TGTGCCAGTAGTTGGGACGCTGGGAGCTCCTACGAGCAGTACTTC.

This clone came up once. The chain is built from TRBV19 and TRBJ2-7; D is undetermined. Per the germline V gene, CDR1 is LNHDA and CDR2 is SQIVND (reference sequence). The CDR3 extends over 14 amino acids. V lost 7 bases and J 5 bases, leaving 18 bases between the germline ends. The CDR3 sequence: CASTSGPKSDEQYF. The CDR3, as DNA: TGTGCCAGTACCTCCGGTCCGAAAAGCGACGAGCAGTACTTC.

V is TRBV14 and J is TRBJ1-1, with 7 bases lining up with TRBD1. Trimming removed 4 bases from V and 4 bases from J; junction bases left unmatched: 6. The germline V gene encodes CDR1 SGHDN and CDR2 FVKESK. The CDR3 is 14 amino acids. The chain's CDR3 is CASSLRTGTTEAFF. CDR3 bases: TGTGCCAGCAGCCTCAGGACAGGTACCACTGAAGCTTTCTTT. The whole variable domain, remainder taken from reference TRBV14 and TRBJ1-1, is EAGVTQFPSHSVIEKGQTVTLRCDPISGHDNLYWYRRVMGKEIKFLLHFVKESKQDESGMPNNRFLAERTGGTYSTLKVQPAELEDSGVYFCASSLRTGTTEAFFGQGTRLTVV.

The chain links TRBV2 to TRBJ2-7, with D tentatively TRBD1 (5 bases). The CDR3 is 12 residues long. Germline V CDR1 and CDR2: SNHLY, FYNNEI. V dropped 4 bases and J dropped 4 bases, with 8 bases sitting between them. The CDR3 nucleotides are TGTGCCAGCAGTGTCCAGGGTTACGAGCAGTACTTC. Its translation: CASSVQGYEQYF.

This clone is a singleton in its sample. This chain connects TRBV4-1 to TRBJ1-1, with 7 bases identical to TRBD1. The junction had 10 bases not matched to a gene; V was cut back by 7 bases and J by 5 bases. CDR1 MGHRA and CDR2 YSYEKL come from the germline V gene. This CDR3 has 14 amino acids. In DNA form, the CDR3 reads TGCGCCAGCAACCGACAGACAGGGTTTACTGAAGCTTTCTTT. Encoded protein: CASNRQTGFTEAFF.

V gene TRBV2 combines with J gene TRBJ1-3; 9 positions match TRBD1. CDR3 length: 14 amino acids. Trimming removed 8 bases from V and 3 bases from J; junction bases left unmatched: 5. CDR1 and CDR2 from the germline V gene are SNHLY and FYNNEI. This CDR3 reads CASAGQGFGNTIYF. DNA for the CDR3: TGTGCCAGCGCGGGACAGGGCTTTGGAAACACCATATATTTT.

This chain joins TRBV6-5 and TRBJ2-7; 7 nucleotides agree with TRBD1. Trimming at V came to 0 bases and at J to 6 bases, leaving 8 bases not matched to a gene. This CDR3 spans 15 amino acids. Germline V gene lookup returns CDR1 MNHEY and CDR2 SVGAGI. CDR3 in amino acids: CASSYSPDRASEQYF. The DNA of the CDR3 is TGTGCCAGCAGTTACTCCCCAGACAGGGCGAGCGAGCAGTACTTC.

In DNA form, the CDR3 reads TGTGCCAGCAGTTTCATACAGGGGGCCGGAGCTTTCTTT. This translates into CASSFIQGAGAFF. The chain has TRBV12-3 or TRBV12-4 and TRBJ1-1; 9 positions match TRBD1. This CDR3 is 13 amino acids long. The junction had 6 bases not matched to a gene; V was cut back by 3 bases and J by 10 bases.

The chain recombines TRBV7-9 with TRBJ2-3; TRBD1 aligns across 10 bases. The CDR3 loop spans 16 amino acids. Unmatched junction bases numbered 7, after V lost 1 base and J lost 6 bases. Germline V lookup: CDR1 SEHNR, CDR2 FQNEAQ (reference sequence). CDR3 amino acids: CASSLVATGGGDTQYF. The CDR3 DNA reads as TGTGCCAGCAGCTTAGTTGCGACAGGGGGCGGGGATACGCAGTATTTT.

This clone was found once. The J gene is TRBJ1-2, the V gene TRBV3-1 (or the pseudogene TRBV3-2); D perhaps matches TRBD1 (6 bases). Germline V gives CDR1 LGHDT, CDR2 YNNKEL (reference sequence). Between the trimmed V and J ends, which lost 4 bases and 8 bases, there was a span of 20 bases. This CDR3 contains 15 residues. The CDR3 DNA reads TGTGCCAGCAGCCCGGGCTCATCAGGGGTTGGGGGCTACACCTTC. This sequence encodes CASSPGSSGVGGYTF.

The chain has TRBV30 and TRBJ2-6; 12 bases map to TRBD2. The CDR3 sequence is 17 residues long. Germline V lookup: CDR1 GTSNPN, CDR2 SVGIG (reference sequence). J lost 0 bases, V lost 2 bases, and 2 bases had no gene match. CDR3 in DNA: TGTGCCTGGAGTAGACTAGCGGGGGTCTCTGGGGCCAACGTCCTGACTTTC. Protein: CAWSRLAGVSGANVLTF.

The chain couples TRBV7-9 to TRBJ1-2, with no clear D. The CDR3 is 13 residues long. Germline lookup yields CDR1 SEHNR and CDR2 FQNEAQ (reference sequence). V was cut by 7 bases and J by 3 bases, with 12 bases left in between. The CDR3 protein is CASTLSGDYGYTF. The CDR3 nucleotides read TGTGCCAGCACCCTCTCCGGGGACTATGGCTACACCTTC.

CDR3 DNA sequence: TGCGCCAGCAGCCCGGAAGTGGGACAGGGGTATGGCTACACCTTC. This sequence encodes CASSPEVGQGYGYTF. V usage is TRBV4-1 and J usage is TRBJ1-2, with 10 bases matching TRBD1. Per germline, CDR1 MGHRA and CDR2 YSYEKL. This CDR3 has 15 residues. V lost 4 bases and J lost 5; bases outside the gene matches: 7.

The J gene is TRBJ1-2, the V gene TRBV28; D gene ambiguous. This CDR3 spans 14 amino acids. V lost 5 bases to trimming and J lost 8 bases, with 18 bases between them. Per the germline V gene, CDR1 is MDHEN and CDR2 is SYDVKM. The CDR3 DNA reads TGTGCCAGCAGTCCAGAGCTGGGAATGAGGGGCTACACCTTC. Its protein product is CASSPELGMRGYTF.

This chain joins TRBV11-3 and TRBJ1-4; unclear D gene. The V gene lost 5 bases and the J gene lost 8 bases, with 18 bases spanning the gap. The CDR3 length is 15 residues. Germline CDR1 reads SGHNT; CDR2 reads YENEEA. CDR3 sequence: CASSLSPLRGEKLFF. DNA of the CDR3: TGTGCCAGCAGCCTCAGTCCACTTCGTGGGGAAAAACTGTTTTTT.

The chain carries TRBV3-1 (or the pseudogene TRBV3-2) and TRBJ1-1, with D perhaps TRBD1 (6 bases). V was clipped by 0 bases and J by 10 bases, with 12 bases between them. Germline CDR1 is LGHDT and CDR2 is YNNKEL (reference sequence). The CDR3 spans 13 residues. The CDR3 is CASSQDGGFGAFF. Here the CDR3 DNA reads TGTGCCAGCAGCCAAGATGGGGGCTTTGGAGCTTTCTTT.

This chain uses TRBV2 with TRBJ2-3; D is undetermined. V gave up 4 bases and J gave up 1 base, with 15 bases separating them. Germline values: CDR1 SNHLY, CDR2 FYNNEI. This CDR3 region has 16 residues. CDR3 in DNA: TGTGCCAGCAGTGTGATCCTGCCTGGGGGCACAGATACGCAGTATTTT. This codes for CASSVILPGGTDTQYF.

This chain links TRBV5-4 with TRBJ1-2, with D possibly matching TRBD1 (6 bases). Trimming removed 4 bases from V and 0 bases from J, with 13 bases in between. The CDR3 runs to 15 residues. Per germline, CDR1 SGHNT and CDR2 YYREEE (reference sequence). The CDR3 DNA sequence: TGTGCCAGCAGCCCTACAGGGTTCCCTAACTATGGCTACACCTTC. Translating it yields CASSPTGFPNYGYTF.